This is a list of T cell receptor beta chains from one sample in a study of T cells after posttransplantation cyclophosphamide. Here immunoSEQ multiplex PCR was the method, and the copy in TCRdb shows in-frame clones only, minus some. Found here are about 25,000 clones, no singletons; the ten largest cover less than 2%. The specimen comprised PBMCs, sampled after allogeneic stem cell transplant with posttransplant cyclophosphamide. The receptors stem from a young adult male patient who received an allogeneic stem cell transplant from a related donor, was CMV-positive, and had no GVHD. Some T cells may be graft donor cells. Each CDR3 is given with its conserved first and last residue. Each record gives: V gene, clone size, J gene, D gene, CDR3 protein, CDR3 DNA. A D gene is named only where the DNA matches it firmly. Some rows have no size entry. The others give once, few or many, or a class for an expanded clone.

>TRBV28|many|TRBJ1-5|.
CASSFGMGGGNQPQHF
TGTGCCAGCAGTTTTGGTATGGGGGGTGGTAATCAGCCCCAGCATTTT
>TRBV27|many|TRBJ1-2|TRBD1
CASSFRDRGRGYTF
TGTGCCAGCAGTTTTCGGGACAGGGGGCGCGGCTACACCTTC
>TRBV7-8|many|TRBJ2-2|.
CASSPNRVLAGELFF
TGTGCCAGCAGCCCCAACAGGGTTCTAGCCGGGGAGCTGTTTTTT
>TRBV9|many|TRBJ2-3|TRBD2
CASSVPREGSTDTQYF
TGTGCCAGCAGCGTACCGCGGGAGGGGTCCACAGATACGCAGTATTTT
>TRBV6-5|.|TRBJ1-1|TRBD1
CASSETGSTEAFF
TGTGCCAGCAGTGAGACAGGGAGTACTGAAGCTTTCTTT
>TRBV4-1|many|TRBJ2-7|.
CASSQEVGYEQYF
TGCGCCAGCAGCCAAGAAGTCGGCTACGAGCAGTACTTC
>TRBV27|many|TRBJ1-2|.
CASSFHQGGYGYTF
TGTGCCAGCAGTTTCCATCAGGGTGGCTATGGCTACACCTTC
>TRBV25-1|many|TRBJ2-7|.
CASSYRSSYEQYF
TGTGCCAGCAGCTACAGGTCCTCCTACGAGCAGTACTTC
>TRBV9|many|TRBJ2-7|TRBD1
CASSGGQGVYEQYF
TGTGCCAGCAGCGGAGGACAGGGGGTCTACGAGCAGTACTTC
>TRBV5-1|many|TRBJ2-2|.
CASSFAGEGELFF
TGCGCCAGCAGCTTCGCAGGGGAAGGGGAGCTGTTTTTT
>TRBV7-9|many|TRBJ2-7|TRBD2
CASSLKIPGLADSYEQYF
TGTGCCAGCAGCTTAAAAATTCCTGGACTAGCGGACTCCTACGAGCAGTACTTC
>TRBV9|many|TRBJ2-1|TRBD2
CASSVGVLAGDNEQFF
TGTGCCAGCAGCGTAGGTGTACTAGCGGGGGACAATGAGCAGTTCTTC
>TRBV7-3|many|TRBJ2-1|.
CASSPRDGEQFF
TGTGCCAGCAGCCCCCGGGATGGCGAGCAGTTCTTC
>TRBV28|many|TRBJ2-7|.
CASSEGMRAVNEQYF
TGTGCCAGCAGCGAAGGGATGAGGGCGGTAAACGAGCAGTACTTC
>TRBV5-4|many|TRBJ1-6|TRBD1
CASSLGGDSINSPLHF
TGTGCCAGCAGCTTGGGCGGGGACAGCATTAATTCACCCCTCCACTTT
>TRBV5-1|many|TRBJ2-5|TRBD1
CASSLGTGGRETQYF
TGCGCCAGCAGCCTTGGGACAGGGGGCAGGGAGACCCAGTACTTC
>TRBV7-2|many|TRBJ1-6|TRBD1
CASSSKAGGNSPLHF
TGTGCCAGCAGCTCAAAGGCAGGGGGCAATTCACCCCTCCACTTT
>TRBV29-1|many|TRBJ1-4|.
CSVAGTSEKLFF
TGCAGCGTTGCCGGGACTTCCGAAAAACTGTTTTTT
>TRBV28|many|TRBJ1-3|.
CASRGQGGSGNTIYF
TGTGCCAGCAGGGGGCAGGGAGGCTCTGGAAACACCATATATTTT
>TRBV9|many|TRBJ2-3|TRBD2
CASSALAATSTDTQYF
TGTGCCAGCAGCGCGCTAGCGGCTACAAGCACAGATACGCAGTATTTT
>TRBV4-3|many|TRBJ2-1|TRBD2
CASSQDGVAGTDNEQFF
TGCGCCAGCAGCCAAGATGGGGTAGCGGGGACTGACAATGAGCAGTTCTTC
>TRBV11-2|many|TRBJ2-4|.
CASSRIGGDKNIQYF
TGTGCCAGCAGCCGGATTGGGGGCGACAAAAACATTCAGTACTTC
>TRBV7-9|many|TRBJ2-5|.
CASSPVEGRSQYF
TGTGCCAGCAGCCCGGTGGAGGGCAGGTCCCAGTACTTC
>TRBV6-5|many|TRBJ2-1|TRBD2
CASSYSKSGGGHEQFF
TGTGCCAGCAGTTACTCTAAGAGCGGGGGGGGACATGAGCAGTTCTTC
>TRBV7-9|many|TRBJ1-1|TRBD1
CASSLGPGQVDEAFF
TGTGCCAGCAGCTTAGGACCGGGACAGGTGGATGAAGCTTTCTTT
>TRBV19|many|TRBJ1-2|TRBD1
CASSMTGGTYGYTF
TGTGCCAGTAGTATGACAGGGGGTACCTATGGCTACACCTTC
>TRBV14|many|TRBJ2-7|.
CASSQGRGFSEQYF
TGTGCCAGCAGCCAGGGCAGGGGTTTTAGCGAGCAGTACTTC
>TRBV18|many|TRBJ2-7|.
CASSPPGWSYEQYF
TGTGCCAGCTCCCCCCCCGGGTGGTCCTACGAGCAGTACTTC
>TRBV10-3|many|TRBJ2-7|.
CAIGDTGRVTSYEQYF
TGTGCCATCGGCGATACAGGGCGAGTTACCTCCTACGAGCAGTACTTC
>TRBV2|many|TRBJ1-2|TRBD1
CASSVLQGANGYTF
TGTGCCAGCAGTGTTTTACAGGGGGCCAATGGCTACACCTTC
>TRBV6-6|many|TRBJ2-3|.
CASSYQGGDTQYF
TGTGCCAGCAGTTACCAAGGGGGAGATACGCAGTATTTT
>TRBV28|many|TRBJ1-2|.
CASSTQGGGYTF
TGTGCCAGCAGCACACAGGGTGGAGGCTACACCTTC
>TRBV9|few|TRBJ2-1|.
CASSVGEGAGGAFEQFF
TGTGCCAGCAGCGTAGGGGAGGGGGCCGGGGGGGCTTTTGAGCAGTTCTTC
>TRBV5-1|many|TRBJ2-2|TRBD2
CASSLAGVIGELFF
TGCGCCAGCAGTTTAGCGGGAGTGATCGGGGAGCTGTTTTTT
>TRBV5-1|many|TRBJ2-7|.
CASSLARPLEQYF
TGCGCCAGCAGCTTGGCGCGCCCTTTGGAGCAGTACTTC
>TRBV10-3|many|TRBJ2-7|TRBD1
CASTGGPYEQYF
TGTGCCTCGACAGGGGGCCCCTACGAGCAGTACTTC